The rows below give T cell receptor beta chains drawn from one sample of a study of blood T cell repertoires in COVID-19. Here immunoSEQ multiplex PCR was the method, and the copy in TCRdb shows in-frame clones only, minus some. The sample includes approximately 440,000 clones, about 90% of them seen just once. The sequencing sample was made of PBMCs or T cells enriched from blood (not recorded which). The receptors shown here come from a man younger than 35 who had recovered from COVID-19. CDR3s include the opening cysteine and the closing phenylalanine or tryptophan. The order of the fields is CDR3 length, clone size, J gene, V gene, D gene, CDR3 DNA, CDR3 protein. The D gene is left open where the match is weak. For some rows the clone size is stated as once, few or many, or as a class when expanded; others skip it.

cdr3_length: 16
clone_size: .
j_call: TRBJ1-1
v_call: TRBV11-2
d_call: TRBD1
cdr3_nt: TGTGCCAGCAGCTACGGACAGGACCAGGTGGGCACTGAAGCTTTCTTT
cdr3_aa: CASSYGQDQVGTEAFF

cdr3_length: 13
clone_size: .
j_call: TRBJ2-1
v_call: TRBV30
d_call: TRBD2
cdr3_nt: TGTGCCTGGAGGGTAGCGGGAGGGAAAGAGCAGTTCTTC
cdr3_aa: CAWRVAGGKEQFF

cdr3_length: 11
clone_size: .
j_call: TRBJ1-1
v_call: TRBV5-8
d_call: .
cdr3_nt: TGTGCCAGCAGCTTACTAGGTGGGGCTTTCTTT
cdr3_aa: CASSLLGGAFF

cdr3_length: 15
clone_size: once
j_call: TRBJ2-7
v_call: TRBV2
d_call: TRBD1
cdr3_nt: TGTGCCAGCAATCTCCGGGACAGGGGGCCAGACGAGCAGTACTTC
cdr3_aa: CASNLRDRGPDEQYF

cdr3_length: 20
clone_size: .
j_call: TRBJ2-5
v_call: TRBV7-8
d_call: TRBD2
cdr3_nt: TGTGCCAGCAGCTTGAGGTCTGGGACTAGCGCCGTTCGGCCCCAAGAGACCCAGTACTTC
cdr3_aa: CASSLRSGTSAVRPQETQYF

cdr3_length: 14
clone_size: .
j_call: TRBJ1-3
v_call: TRBV28
d_call: .
cdr3_nt: TGTGCCAGCAGTTTTACACGCTCTGGAAACACCATATATTTT
cdr3_aa: CASSFTRSGNTIYF

cdr3_length: 14
clone_size: .
j_call: TRBJ1-2
v_call: TRBV14
d_call: .
cdr3_nt: TGTGCCAGCAGCCAAGCCAGGTCCGGCTATGGCTACACCTTC
cdr3_aa: CASSQARSGYGYTF

cdr3_length: 16
clone_size: .
j_call: TRBJ1-3
v_call: TRBV14
d_call: TRBD1
cdr3_nt: TGTGCCAGCAGCCAGGGACAGGGTTACTCTGGAAACACCATATATTTT
cdr3_aa: CASSQGQGYSGNTIYF

cdr3_length: 15
clone_size: .
j_call: TRBJ2-1
v_call: TRBV7-3
d_call: .
cdr3_nt: TGTGCCAGCAGCTTAAGCGGCGGAGCCTACAATGAGCAGTTCTTC
cdr3_aa: CASSLSGGAYNEQFF

cdr3_length: 13
clone_size: .
j_call: TRBJ1-1
v_call: TRBV5-1
d_call: .
cdr3_nt: TGCGCCAGCAACCGCGGGGGAGGGACTGAAGCTTTCTTT
cdr3_aa: CASNRGGGTEAFF

cdr3_length: 16
clone_size: .
j_call: TRBJ2-1
v_call: TRBV27
d_call: .
cdr3_nt: TGTGCCAGCAGTTTATCAAGCGAGGCCTCCTACAATGAGCAGTTCTTC
cdr3_aa: CASSLSSEASYNEQFF

cdr3_length: 15
clone_size: .
j_call: TRBJ2-1
v_call: TRBV5-1
d_call: .
cdr3_nt: TGCGCCAGCAGCTCTGACAGGAACTCCTACAATGAGCAGTTCTTC
cdr3_aa: CASSSDRNSYNEQFF

cdr3_length: 12
clone_size: .
j_call: TRBJ1-6
v_call: TRBV30
d_call: .
cdr3_nt: TGTGCCTGGACTAACTATAATTCACCCCTCCACTTT
cdr3_aa: CAWTNYNSPLHF

cdr3_length: 14
clone_size: .
j_call: TRBJ1-1
v_call: TRBV2
d_call: .
cdr3_nt: TGTGCCAGCAGTGAAAGGCAGGTGAACACTGAAGCTTTCTTT
cdr3_aa: CASSERQVNTEAFF

cdr3_length: 17
clone_size: .
j_call: TRBJ2-2
v_call: TRBV6-2/TRBV6-3
d_call: TRBD2
cdr3_nt: TGTGCCAGCAGCCGGGGACTAGCGGGGGGGAACACCGGGGAGCTGTTTTTT
cdr3_aa: CASSRGLAGGNTGELFF

cdr3_length: 14
clone_size: once
j_call: TRBJ1-2
v_call: TRBV6-5
d_call: .
cdr3_nt: TGTGCCAGCAGTTCAGGGGACGCTAACTATGGCTACACCTTC
cdr3_aa: CASSSGDANYGYTF

cdr3_length: 12
clone_size: .
j_call: TRBJ2-7
v_call: TRBV7-8
d_call: .
cdr3_nt: TGTGCCAGCAGCCGAGACAGATACGAGCAGTACTTC
cdr3_aa: CASSRDRYEQYF

cdr3_length: 19
clone_size: .
j_call: TRBJ1-1
v_call: TRBV9
d_call: TRBD1
cdr3_nt: TGTGCCAGCAGCGTTGGGGGGATACAGGGGCGCGGCATGAACACTGAAGCTTTCTTT
cdr3_aa: CASSVGGIQGRGMNTEAFF

cdr3_length: 12
clone_size: .
j_call: TRBJ1-2
v_call: TRBV12-3/TRBV12-4
d_call: .
cdr3_nt: TGTGCCAGCAAAACAGGGTCCTATGGCTACACCTTC
cdr3_aa: CASKTGSYGYTF

cdr3_length: 15
clone_size: .
j_call: TRBJ2-3
v_call: TRBV11-2
d_call: .
cdr3_nt: TGTGCCAGCAGCTTTGGTACCAAAAAGCCAGATACGCAGTATTTT
cdr3_aa: CASSFGTKKPDTQYF

cdr3_length: 17
clone_size: .
j_call: TRBJ2-1
v_call: TRBV15
d_call: TRBD2
cdr3_nt: TGTGCCACCAGCAGAGATGGTCTAGCGGGAGCCAACAATGAGCAGTTCTTC
cdr3_aa: CATSRDGLAGANNEQFF

cdr3_length: 11
clone_size: .
j_call: TRBJ2-1
v_call: TRBV6-8
d_call: TRBD2
cdr3_nt: TGTGCCAGCAGGTCGGGACTAGCGCAGTTCTTC
cdr3_aa: CASRSGLAQFF

cdr3_length: 12
clone_size: .
j_call: TRBJ1-1
v_call: TRBV28
d_call: .
cdr3_nt: TGTGCCAGCCTCTCAGACAGTGTTCGCGCTTTCTTT
cdr3_aa: CASLSDSVRAFF

cdr3_length: 12
clone_size: .
j_call: TRBJ1-2
v_call: TRBV9
d_call: .
cdr3_nt: TGTGCCAGCAGCGTAGATCCCGGGACAAGGACCTTC
cdr3_aa: CASSVDPGTRTF

cdr3_length: 15
clone_size: .
j_call: TRBJ1-3
v_call: TRBV6-5
d_call: .
cdr3_nt: TGTGCCAGCACCCCAGGACTGAGCTCTGGAAACACCATATATTTT
cdr3_aa: CASTPGLSSGNTIYF

cdr3_length: 15
clone_size: .
j_call: TRBJ2-2
v_call: TRBV19
d_call: .
cdr3_nt: TGTGCCAGTAGTATTCGGGAGCGGAACACCGGGGAGCTGTTTTTT
cdr3_aa: CASSIRERNTGELFF

cdr3_length: 15
clone_size: once
j_call: TRBJ1-1
v_call: TRBV9
d_call: .
cdr3_nt: TGTGCCAGCAGCGCCCCACCACAGGGAAGTACTGAAGCTTTCTTT
cdr3_aa: CASSAPPQGSTEAFF

cdr3_length: 17
clone_size: once
j_call: TRBJ2-1
v_call: TRBV27
d_call: .
cdr3_nt: TGTGCCAGCAGTGACCTTGGGGCGGAGCTCTCCTACAATGAGCAGTTCTTC
cdr3_aa: CASSDLGAELSYNEQFF

cdr3_length: 14
clone_size: .
j_call: TRBJ2-7
v_call: TRBV11-2
d_call: TRBD2
cdr3_nt: TGTGCCAGCAGCGCGGGACTAGCAAGCTACGAGCAGTACTTC
cdr3_aa: CASSAGLASYEQYF

cdr3_length: 14
clone_size: few
j_call: TRBJ1-2
v_call: TRBV7-9
d_call: .
cdr3_nt: TGTGCCAGCAGCTTAGACGGGAGAGGCTATGGCTACACCTTC
cdr3_aa: CASSLDGRGYGYTF

cdr3_length: 15
clone_size: .
j_call: TRBJ1-4
v_call: TRBV6-1
d_call: .
cdr3_nt: TGTGCCAGCAGTGATCAGGGAAGGGGTAATGAAAAACTGTTTTTT
cdr3_aa: CASSDQGRGNEKLFF

cdr3_length: 14
clone_size: .
j_call: TRBJ2-2
v_call: TRBV2
d_call: .
cdr3_nt: TGTGCCAGCAGTGTTGGCAGGACTACCGGGGAGCTGTTTTTT
cdr3_aa: CASSVGRTTGELFF

cdr3_length: 18
clone_size: .
j_call: TRBJ1-5
v_call: TRBV19
d_call: TRBD1
cdr3_nt: TGTGCCAGTACCTCAAACGACCCGGGACAGCGCTTCAATCAGCCCCAGCATTTT
cdr3_aa: CASTSNDPGQRFNQPQHF

cdr3_length: 15
clone_size: .
j_call: TRBJ2-1
v_call: TRBV5-6
d_call: TRBD2
cdr3_nt: TGTGCCAGCAGCTTGGCCAATGGACTAGCGGGTGAGCAGTTCTTC
cdr3_aa: CASSLANGLAGEQFF

cdr3_length: 15
clone_size: .
j_call: TRBJ2-1
v_call: TRBV7-3
d_call: TRBD2
cdr3_nt: TGTGCCAGCAGCTTAGGCGCGGGAGTAGGGAATGAGCAGTTCTTC
cdr3_aa: CASSLGAGVGNEQFF

cdr3_length: 15
clone_size: once
j_call: TRBJ1-1
v_call: TRBV6-5
d_call: .
cdr3_nt: TGTGCCAGCACCAAATCACACAGGGCGAACACTGAAGCTTTCTTT
cdr3_aa: CASTKSHRANTEAFF

cdr3_length: 14
clone_size: once
j_call: TRBJ1-1
v_call: TRBV7-2
d_call: .
cdr3_nt: TGTGCCAGCAGCTTAGGAACAGCAAACACTGAAGCTTTCTTT
cdr3_aa: CASSLGTANTEAFF

cdr3_length: 15
clone_size: .
j_call: TRBJ1-4
v_call: TRBV5-1
d_call: TRBD1
cdr3_nt: TGCGCCAGCAGCTGGGGACAGGCGTTGGATGAAAAACTGTTTTTT
cdr3_aa: CASSWGQALDEKLFF

cdr3_length: 14
clone_size: .
j_call: TRBJ1-5
v_call: TRBV27
d_call: .
cdr3_nt: TGTGCCAGCAGCCGACATTTACCCCCTCAGCCCCAGCATTTT
cdr3_aa: CASSRHLPPQPQHF

cdr3_length: 14
clone_size: .
j_call: TRBJ2-2
v_call: TRBV30
d_call: TRBD1
cdr3_nt: TGTGCCTGGAGTCTACAGGGGTCCACCGGGGAGCTGTTTTTT
cdr3_aa: CAWSLQGSTGELFF

cdr3_length: 15
clone_size: .
j_call: TRBJ1-1
v_call: TRBV7-6
d_call: .
cdr3_nt: TGTGCCAGCAGCGAGCGAGAGGGAGTAGGGACTGAAGCTTTCTTT
cdr3_aa: CASSEREGVGTEAFF

cdr3_length: 13
clone_size: .
j_call: TRBJ1-1
v_call: TRBV29-1
d_call: .
cdr3_nt: TGCAGCGTTGAAGTATCGGTAAACACTGAAGCTTTCTTT
cdr3_aa: CSVEVSVNTEAFF